This T cell receptor (beta chain) was profiled in a study of T cell responses to AZD1222 COVID-19 vaccine. Turning to this clone: The antigen is undetermined.

With 2 bases clipped from V and 3 bases from J, the junction kept 9 bases outside the gene matches. The germline gives CDR1 LNHDA, CDR2 SQIVND (reference sequence). CDR3 length: 18 amino acids. The analysis combined second doses at about 4 or about 12 weeks. Whole-study findings and limits: Receipt of two AZD1222 doses was followed by a rise in Spike-specific TCR breadth and depth. Seropositive status at baseline applied to only a handful of AZD1222 recipients. Nearly half of unique spike-specific TCRs reportedly avoided B.1.351 and B.1.1.7 mutated regions.

Data came from immunoSEQ multiplex PCR; TCRdb stores just in-frame clones and leaves some out. The sample consists of 100,000 to 150,000 clones, 80% to 95% of them appearing once. This clonotype was obtained from an adult who received the AZD1222 COVID-19 vaccine. The chain links TRBV19 to TRBJ2-1; 11 nucleotides line up with TRBD2. The sample was peripheral blood, taken 28 days after the second AZD1222 dose. For the CDR3, the DNA is TGTGCCAGTAGTATATTCCGGACTAGCGGGCCTTTCTACAATGAGCAGTTCTTC. Protein: CASSIFRTSGPFYNEQFF.